One and the same sample provided the 21 T cell receptor beta chains below, sequenced in a study of shared clonotypes between healthy human individuals. The data were produced by immunoSEQ multiplex PCR, yet TCRdb's version contains in-frame clones alone and is incomplete. The sample carries a few million clones, over 90% recorded once. The sequencing input was naive CD4+ T cells from PBMCs. Subset given: CD45RA+ positively selected. All receptors derive from a man aged 18-30 years in good health. Some clones in this sample may be carry-over from other donors' samples.

This CDR3 is CASSSRWDSDRGMSPLHF. CDR3 nucleotide sequence: TGTGCCAGCAGCTCCAGGTGGGACTCCGATCGGGGGATGTCACCCCTCCACTTT. The chain is built from TRBV11-1 and TRBJ1-6; TRBD1 might be the D (5 bases). Germline V gene lookup returns CDR1 SGHAT and CDR2 FQDESV (reference sequence). The V gene lost 4 bases and the J gene lost 10 bases, with 26 bases spanning the gap. CDR3 size: 18 residues. Full variable domain (rest looked up from reference TRBV11-1 and TRBJ1-6): EAEVAQSPRYKITEKSQAVAFWCDPISGHATLYWYRQILGQGPELLVQFQDESVVDDSQLPKDRFSAERLKGVDSTLKIQPAELGDSAMYLCASSSRWDSDRGMSPLHFGNGTRLTVT.

The J gene is TRBJ2-7, the V gene TRBV5-8; D is unresolved. The germline V gene encodes CDR1 SGHTS and CDR2 YDEGEE. Trimming pared 0 bases from V and 4 bases from J, leaving 11 bases between. The CDR3 runs to 14 residues. CDR3 residues: CASSLGGATYEQYF. In DNA, the CDR3 is TGTGCCAGCAGCTTGGGAGGTGCTACTTACGAGCAGTACTTC.

V gene TRBV4-1 combines with J gene TRBJ2-2; D is unclear. Germline values: CDR1 MGHRA, CDR2 YSYEKL. V was pared by 5 bases and J by 0 bases, with 7 bases between. The CDR3 length is 14 residues. CDR3 sequence reads: CASSTSPNTGELFF. In nucleotides, the CDR3 is TGCGCCAGCAGCACCAGTCCGAACACCGGGGAGCTGTTTTTT.

The chain recombines TRBV19 with TRBJ1-4; 7 nucleotides align to TRBD1. Unmatched junction bases numbered 9, after V lost 7 bases and J lost 4 bases. The germline V gene encodes CDR1 LNHDA and CDR2 SQIVND (reference sequence). The CDR3 contains 15 residues. This CDR3 reads CASNMGQPYNEKLFF. DNA for the CDR3: TGTGCCAGTAACATGGGACAGCCTTATAATGAAAAACTGTTTTTT.

CDR3 nucleotides: TGCGCCAGCAGATCGGACAGGTTAGCCTACGAGCAGTACTTC. Translating it yields CASRSDRLAYEQYF. The chain links TRBV5-1 to TRBJ2-7; 7 nucleotides agree with TRBD1. The trim removed 5 bases at V and 2 bases at J, leaving 7 bases unmatched. This CDR3 comprises 14 residues. CDR1 SGHRS and CDR2 YFSETQ come from the germline V gene.

V is TRBV7-3 and J is TRBJ2-7, with a weak D call TRBD2 (5 bases). The CDR3 extends over 15 amino acids. Trimming left V 5 bases short and J 4 bases short, with 18 bases between. Germline CDR1 and CDR2: SGHTA and FQGTGA. Here the CDR3 reads CASSLGERLVYEQYF. The CDR3 region has the DNA TGTGCCAGCAGCCTTGGGGAGCGGTTGGTATACGAGCAGTACTTC. The full variable domain, in which reference TRBV7-3 and TRBJ2-7 provide the parts outside the CDR3, is GAGVSQTPSNKVTEKGKYVELRCDPISGHTALYWYRQSLGQGPEFLIYFQGTGAADDSGLPNDRFFAVRPEGSVSTLKIQRTERGDSAVYLCASSLGERLVYEQYFGPGTRLTVT.

The chain joins TRBV19 to TRBJ1-2; weak D call: TRBD1 (5 bases). V was cut by 6 bases and J by 4 bases, with 15 bases left in between. Germline CDR1 reads LNHDA; CDR2 reads SQIVND (reference sequence). The CDR3 is 14 residues long. CDR3 sequence reads: CASRSLRVTYGYTF. The CDR3 coding sequence is TGTGCCAGTAGATCCCTCAGGGTGACCTATGGCTACACCTTC.

CDR3 sequence (DNA): TGCGCCAGCAGCTTGGGGATTGGGAGCACAGATACGCAGTATTTT. Protein sequence: CASSLGIGSTDTQYF. This rearrangement joins TRBV5-1 to TRBJ2-3; D unresolved. The CDR3 contains 15 residues. V lost 0 bases, J lost 0 bases, and 8 bases lay in between. Germline CDR1 is SGHRS and CDR2 is YFSETQ. Looking up the rest from reference TRBV5-1 and TRBJ2-3 gives the full variable domain: KAGVTQTPRYLIKTRGQQVTLSCSPISGHRSVSWYQQTPGQGLQFLFEYFSETQRNKGNFPGRFSGRQFSNSRSEMNVSTLELGDSALYLCASSLGIGSTDTQYFGPGTRLTVL.

The chain is built from TRBV4-1 and TRBJ1-1; D perhaps matches TRBD1 (6 bases). This CDR3 is built from 16 residues. Looked up from germline, CDR1 is MGHRA and CDR2 is YSYEKL. Trimming removed 1 base at V and 4 bases at J, with 16 bases between. CDR3 sequence: CASSQVGLGGGTEAFF. DNA for the CDR3: TGCGCCAGCAGCCAAGTGGGGCTCGGGGGCGGCACTGAAGCTTTCTTT.

This clone has a single count. The chain combines TRBV9 with TRBJ2-3, with D possibly matching TRBD2 (5 bases). With 0 bases removed from V and 10 bases from J, the gap between germline ends came to 12 bases. The CDR3 extends over 13 amino acids. CDR1 and CDR2 from the germline V gene are SGDLS and YYNGEE. The CDR3 protein is CASSVGTPDPQYF. The CDR3 bases are TGTGCCAGCAGCGTAGGGACTCCTGATCCGCAGTATTTT.

This chain connects TRBV5-1 to TRBJ1-3; D is perhaps TRBD1 (5 bases). Germline V gene lookup returns CDR1 SGHRS and CDR2 YFSETQ. The CDR3 extends over 15 amino acids. V shed 0 bases and J shed 7 bases, with 14 bases lying between them. CDR3 in amino acids: CASSLGGRERNTIYF. Written as DNA, the CDR3 is TGCGCCAGCAGCTTGGGAGGCAGGGAGAGGAACACCATATATTTT.

Remarks on this clone: Other nucleotide sequences in the sample specify the same CDR3. The chain recombines TRBV28 with TRBJ1-2; D possibly corresponds to TRBD1 (5 bases). The length of the CDR3 is 11 residues. V lost 6 bases to trimming and J lost 5 bases, with 7 bases between them. Germline V lookup: CDR1 MDHEN, CDR2 SYDVKM. CDR3 DNA: TGTGCCAGCAGCCCAGGGTATGGCTACACCTTC. Translated: CASSPGYGYTF.

The chain uses TRBV4-3 and TRBJ2-5; D possibly corresponds to TRBD2 (7 bases). The CDR3 has 16 amino acids. Germline V gene data show CDR1 as LGHNA and CDR2 as YSLEER. Trimming stripped 4 bases from V and 5 bases from J, with 20 bases between. CDR3 in amino acids: CASSRGYRVGRETQYF. CDR3 DNA sequence: TGCGCCAGCAGCCGGGGATACAGGGTCGGGAGGGAGACCCAGTACTTC.

This clone appeared once. The genes are TRBV15 and TRBJ1-2, with 7 positions matching TRBD1. Germline CDR1 LNHNV, CDR2 YYDKDF (reference sequence). The V gene end was trimmed by 0 bases and the J gene end by 8 bases; junction bases not matched to a gene: 12. CDR3 length: 16 residues. The CDR3 sequence: CATSRDLGTDPMGYTF. CDR3 DNA: TGTGCCACCAGCAGAGATTTGGGGACAGACCCCATGGGCTACACCTTC.

The CDR3, as DNA: TGTGCCAGCTCCCGACAGGGGGCGGATTTAGGTGGGGCCAACGTCCTGACTTTC. Translation gives CASSRQGADLGGANVLTF. The rearrangement links TRBV18 to TRBJ2-6; 10 nucleotides agree with TRBD1. The CDR3 runs to 18 residues. J lost 3 bases, V lost 6 bases, and 11 bases had no gene match. Germline assignment: CDR1 KGHSH and CDR2 LQKENI.

The V call is TRBV5-1, the J call TRBJ2-5, with D tentatively TRBD2 (5 bases). CDR1 and CDR2 (germline): SGHRS, YFSETQ. The CDR3 has 14 amino acids. V was trimmed by 1 base and J by 0 bases, leaving 7 bases between them. The DNA for the CDR3 is TGCGCCAGCAGCTTGACGCGGGACCAAGAGACCCAGTACTTC. It translates to CASSLTRDQETQYF.

This clone appeared once. Other DNA sequences in this sample translate to the same CDR3. The chain uses TRBV11-1 and TRBJ2-1, with D uncertain. Germline V gene sequence: CDR1 SGHAT, CDR2 FQDESV (reference sequence). Trimming removed 3 bases at V and 5 bases at J, with 8 bases between. This CDR3 has 13 amino acids. CDR3 sequence reads: CASSLALDNEQFF. Here the CDR3 DNA reads TGTGCCAGCAGCTTGGCGCTGGACAATGAGCAGTTCTTC.

The chain is built from TRBV11-2 and TRBJ1-2; no definite D call. The CDR3 consists of 15 residues. Germline assignment: CDR1 SGHAT and CDR2 FQNNGV. With 5 bases removed from V and 5 bases from J, the gap between germline ends came to 18 bases. The CDR3 coding sequence is TGTGCCAGCAGCCCTATTTCGGGAAAGGGATATGGCTACACCTTC. Its translation: CASSPISGKGYGYTF.

The chain joins TRBV4-1 to TRBJ2-5; TRBD1 aligns across 8 bases. The CDR3 length is 19 residues. Germline V gene lookup returns CDR1 MGHRA and CDR2 YSYEKL. V gave up 5 bases and J gave up 0 bases; unmatched junction bases: 17. CDR3 sequence reads: CASSRSATWDRLYQETQYF. CDR3 nucleotide sequence: TGCGCCAGCAGCAGATCGGCTACTTGGGACAGGTTATACCAAGAGACCCAGTACTTC.

Here the CDR3 DNA reads TGTGCCAGCCGCCAGATGGCCGGGGAGCTGTTTTTT. It encodes CASRQMAGELFF. V is TRBV6-1 and J is TRBJ2-2; D ambiguous. The CDR3 is 12 amino acids. Germline CDR1 MNHNS, CDR2 SASEGT. V shed 8 bases and J shed 6 bases, with 10 bases lying between them.

Remarks on this clone: The sample carries other DNA sequences with the same CDR3. V gene TRBV7-2 combines with J gene TRBJ2-7; TRBD2 matches 10 bases. The CDR3 is 15 residues long. Germline trimming cut 1 base from V and 3 bases from J; bases unmatched to any gene: 3. Germline CDR1 and CDR2: SGHTA and FQGNSA. CDR3 region: CASSLGTSGSYEQYF. The CDR3 DNA sequence: TGTGCCAGCAGCTTAGGGACTAGCGGAAGCTACGAGCAGTACTTC.